These T cell receptor beta chains were read from a single sample in a study of response to subunit inactivated influenza vaccine. Each CDR3 protein is one row after TCRdb ran MiXCR on the RT-PCR reads. The top ten clones hold roughly 10% of a sample with more than 700,000 distinct CDR3 sequences, approximately 22% of them seen once. Sequences were derived from PBMCs from blood, sampled around 5 days after vaccination. The receptors originated from a man aged 50-59 years who received an inactivated influenza vaccine. The CDR3 runs from the conserved cysteine through the conserved F or W. The D gene is left open where the match is weak. For some rows the clone size is stated as once, few or many, or as a class when expanded; others skip it.

clone size: few
V gene: TRBV7-8
J gene: TRBJ2-4
D gene: NA
CDR3 DNA: TGTGCCAGCAGCAGAGCGTCGGGGTTAGCCAAAAACATTCAGTACTTC
CDR3 protein: CASSRASGLAKNIQYF

clone size: NA
V gene: TRBV20-1
J gene: TRBJ2-1
D gene: TRBD2
CDR3 DNA: TGCAGTGCTAAGCCGGGGGGTGGCGAGCAGTTCTTC
CDR3 protein: CSAKPGGGEQFF

clone size: few
V gene: TRBV7-2
J gene: TRBJ2-5
D gene: NA
CDR3 DNA: TGTGCCAGCAGCTTAGGAATCTATGGGGAGACCCAGTACTTC
CDR3 protein: CASSLGIYGETQYF

clone size: few
V gene: TRBV12-3/TRBV12-4
J gene: TRBJ2-5
D gene: NA
CDR3 DNA: TGTGCCAGCAGTTTACGGACCCGGGAGACCCAGTACTTC
CDR3 protein: CASSLRTRETQYF

clone size: NA
V gene: TRBV5-8
J gene: TRBJ2-5
D gene: TRBD1
CDR3 DNA: TGTGCCAGCAGCGGACCCGGGACAGGGGACGAGACCCAGTACTTC
CDR3 protein: CASSGPGTGDETQYF

clone size: many
V gene: TRBV7-6
J gene: TRBJ2-3
D gene: TRBD2
CDR3 DNA: TGTGCCAGCAGCTTAGGTTATGTTTTAGCGGGGATATCTAGCACAGATACGCAGTATTTT
CDR3 protein: CASSLGYVLAGISSTDTQYF

clone size: NA
V gene: TRBV3-1
J gene: TRBJ2-7
D gene: TRBD2
CDR3 DNA: TGTGCCAGCGCACCCACTAGCGGGAGTTCCTACGAGCAGTACTTC
CDR3 protein: CASAPTSGSSYEQYF

clone size: NA
V gene: TRBV9
J gene: TRBJ2-5
D gene: NA
CDR3 DNA: TGTGCCAGCAGCCCGAGAGTGGGAGCTAGCCGGGATAAGACCCAGTACTTC
CDR3 protein: CASSPRVGASRDKTQYF

clone size: few
V gene: TRBV12-3/TRBV12-4
J gene: TRBJ2-3
D gene: TRBD2
CDR3 DNA: TGTGCCAGCAGGCGGGGGGGCAGCACAGATACGCAGTATTTT
CDR3 protein: CASRRGGSTDTQYF

clone size: many
V gene: TRBV27
J gene: TRBJ2-1
D gene: NA
CDR3 DNA: TGTGCCAGCAGTTTATCCCAAGCGGTCCGCTCCTACAATGAGCAGTTCTTC
CDR3 protein: CASSLSQAVRSYNEQFF

clone size: few
V gene: TRBV28
J gene: TRBJ1-1
D gene: NA
CDR3 DNA: TGTGCCAGCCGCTCACATGGGTCGCTGAAAGCTTTCTTT
CDR3 protein: CASRSHGSLKAFF

clone size: NA
V gene: TRBV6-2/TRBV6-3
J gene: TRBJ2-1
D gene: NA
CDR3 DNA: TGTGCCAGCAGTTACATCGCCTACAATGAGCAGTTCTTC
CDR3 protein: CASSYIAYNEQFF

clone size: many
V gene: TRBV5-1
J gene: TRBJ2-2
D gene: TRBD2
CDR3 DNA: TGCGCCAGCAGCTTAAGGACTAGCGGGCAGAACACCGGGGAGCTGTTTTTT
CDR3 protein: CASSLRTSGQNTGELFF

clone size: NA
V gene: TRBV11-1
J gene: TRBJ1-1
D gene: NA
CDR3 DNA: TGTGCCAGCAGTTATCTTGATCTTTCTGGGGTGAAGAACACTGAAGCTTTCTTT
CDR3 protein: CASSYLDLSGVKNTEAFF

clone size: NA
V gene: TRBV20-1
J gene: TRBJ2-5
D gene: NA
CDR3 DNA: TGCAGTGCTAGAAGCCCGACCGAGACCCAGTACTTC
CDR3 protein: CSARSPTETQYF

clone size: few
V gene: TRBV20-1
J gene: TRBJ1-4
D gene: NA
CDR3 DNA: TGCAGTGCTAAAGGGGGAAATAATGAAAAACTGTTTTTT
CDR3 protein: CSAKGGNNEKLFF

clone size: many
V gene: TRBV7-6
J gene: TRBJ2-3
D gene: TRBD2
CDR3 DNA: TGTGCCAGCAGCTCATTAGGCGGGAGTACAGATACGCAGTATTTT
CDR3 protein: CASSSLGGSTDTQYF

clone size: few
V gene: TRBV7-9
J gene: TRBJ2-7
D gene: TRBD1
CDR3 DNA: TGTGCCAGCAGCGGACAGGGGAGCTTCAACGAGCAGTACTTC
CDR3 protein: CASSGQGSFNEQYF

clone size: NA
V gene: TRBV27
J gene: TRBJ1-1
D gene: TRBD1
CDR3 DNA: TGTGCCAGCAGTTGGACAGGGGGGAAATCTGAAGCTTTCTTT
CDR3 protein: CASSWTGGKSEAFF

clone size: NA
V gene: TRBV6-2/TRBV6-3
J gene: TRBJ1-1
D gene: NA
CDR3 DNA: TGTGCCAGCAGTTACGGTAGTGAAGCTTTCTTT
CDR3 protein: CASSYGSEAFF

clone size: few
V gene: TRBV6-5
J gene: TRBJ1-4
D gene: NA
CDR3 DNA: TGTGCCAGCAGTTACGTCCGGGGGACTAATGAAAAACTGTTTTTT
CDR3 protein: CASSYVRGTNEKLFF

clone size: NA
V gene: TRBV4-1
J gene: TRBJ2-7
D gene: TRBD1
CDR3 DNA: TGCGCCAGCAGCCAGAAACAGGGGTCCTCCTACGAGCAGTACTTC
CDR3 protein: CASSQKQGSSYEQYF

clone size: few
V gene: TRBV20-1
J gene: TRBJ2-5
D gene: NA
CDR3 DNA: TGCAGTGCTAGGCCCGAAGCCCCGGCGTCTCAAGAGACCCAGTACTTC
CDR3 protein: CSARPEAPASQETQYF

clone size: NA
V gene: TRBV27
J gene: TRBJ2-5
D gene: NA
CDR3 DNA: TGTGCCAGCAGTAGGGGCAGATCACAAGAGACCCAGTACTTC
CDR3 protein: CASSRGRSQETQYF

clone size: NA
V gene: TRBV7-8
J gene: TRBJ2-1
D gene: NA
CDR3 DNA: TGTGCCGGCCGCGAGTCCGACGGACTCTTCTACAATGAGCAGTTCTTC
CDR3 protein: CAGRESDGLFYNEQFF

clone size: few
V gene: TRBV20-1
J gene: TRBJ2-1
D gene: NA
CDR3 DNA: TGCAGTGCTAGAGCAGGGGACCTCTCCTACAATGAGCAGTTCTTC
CDR3 protein: CSARAGDLSYNEQFF

clone size: NA
V gene: TRBV6-1
J gene: TRBJ1-5
D gene: TRBD1
CDR3 DNA: TGTGCCAGCAGTAGACAGGGACGGCTCGGTCAGCCCCAGCATTTT
CDR3 protein: CASSRQGRLGQPQHF

clone size: few
V gene: TRBV20-1
J gene: TRBJ1-2
D gene: NA
CDR3 DNA: TGCAGTGCAAACCGGAAGTCAGGCGGCTACACCTTC
CDR3 protein: CSANRKSGGYTF

clone size: NA
V gene: TRBV27
J gene: TRBJ2-7
D gene: TRBD1
CDR3 DNA: TGTGCCAGCAGTTTATCAACAGGGGGCTGGGACGAGCAGTACTTC
CDR3 protein: CASSLSTGGWDEQYF

clone size: many
V gene: TRBV4-2
J gene: TRBJ2-1
D gene: NA
CDR3 DNA: TGTGCCAGCAGCCAGGGCGGTGTCGGGTCAAATGAGCAGTTCTTC
CDR3 protein: CASSQGGVGSNEQFF

clone size: NA
V gene: TRBV7-9
J gene: TRBJ2-7
D gene: NA
CDR3 DNA: TGTGCCAGCAGCCCCGCGTCGTGGGGCCTGACCTACGAGCAGTACTTC
CDR3 protein: CASSPASWGLTYEQYF

clone size: NA
V gene: TRBV4-2
J gene: TRBJ1-3
D gene: NA
CDR3 DNA: TGTGCCAGCAGCCAAGATACACAGAATACAGGTGGAAACACCATATATTTT
CDR3 protein: CASSQDTQNTGGNTIYF

clone size: NA
V gene: TRBV7-2
J gene: TRBJ2-7
D gene: NA
CDR3 DNA: TGTGCCAGCAGCGGGACAACGATATCCTACGAGCAGTACTTC
CDR3 protein: CASSGTTISYEQYF

clone size: few
V gene: TRBV16
J gene: TRBJ2-5
D gene: NA
CDR3 DNA: TGTGCCAGCAGCCCCACGGTTGTGGAGACCCAGTACTTC
CDR3 protein: CASSPTVVETQYF

clone size: few
V gene: TRBV29-1
J gene: TRBJ2-1
D gene: TRBD2
CDR3 DNA: TGCAGCGCCGGAACGCGGGAGGAAGGTGAGCAGTTCTTC
CDR3 protein: CSAGTREEGEQFF

clone size: few
V gene: TRBV6-2/TRBV6-3
J gene: TRBJ2-1
D gene: NA
CDR3 DNA: TGTGCCAGCAGTTACGGCGCGGTTAAGTTCTTC
CDR3 protein: CASSYGAVKFF

clone size: NA
V gene: TRBV10-3
J gene: TRBJ2-7
D gene: TRBD2
CDR3 DNA: TGTGCCATCAGTGAGGGTCCGTTTGGACTAGCGGGGAACTACGAGCAGTACTTC
CDR3 protein: CAISEGPFGLAGNYEQYF

clone size: NA
V gene: TRBV20-1
J gene: TRBJ2-7
D gene: NA
CDR3 DNA: TGCAGTGCTCTCGGCAGGAGCTCCTACGAGCAGTACTTC
CDR3 protein: CSALGRSSYEQYF

clone size: NA
V gene: TRBV9
J gene: TRBJ2-2
D gene: NA
CDR3 DNA: TGTGCCAGCTCGCCCAGCGAACCCACCGGGGAGCTGTTTTTT
CDR3 protein: CASSPSEPTGELFF

clone size: NA
V gene: TRBV12-3/TRBV12-4
J gene: TRBJ2-7
D gene: NA
CDR3 DNA: TGTGCCAGCAGCCTATGGCCCACAGGGTACGAGCAGTACTTC
CDR3 protein: CASSLWPTGYEQYF

clone size: once
V gene: TRBV18
J gene: TRBJ2-3
D gene: TRBD2
CDR3 DNA: TGTGCCGGCTCACCACAGTGGCGGGGGGATACGCAGTATTTT
CDR3 protein: CAGSPQWRGDTQYF

clone size: NA
V gene: TRBV3-1
J gene: TRBJ2-3
D gene: NA
CDR3 DNA: TGTGCCAGCAGCCTAACGGGACAGGGAGTTAGCGGGAGCTCTACAGATACGCAGTATTTT
CDR3 protein: CASSLTGQGVSGSSTDTQYF

clone size: many
V gene: TRBV5-1
J gene: TRBJ1-5
D gene: NA
CDR3 DNA: TGCGCCAGCAGCCAGGGACTTCCCGGGGGCAATCAGCCCCAGCATTTT
CDR3 protein: CASSQGLPGGNQPQHF

clone size: NA
V gene: TRBV15
J gene: TRBJ2-1
D gene: TRBD1
CDR3 DNA: TGTGCCACCAGCAAAGACAGGGCCCAAAGGTCCAATGAGCAGTTCTTC
CDR3 protein: CATSKDRAQRSNEQFF

clone size: few
V gene: TRBV12-3/TRBV12-4
J gene: TRBJ2-7
D gene: TRBD1
CDR3 DNA: TGTGCCAGCAGTTTAGCTGCGGGACAGGGGACTTACGAGCAGTACTTC
CDR3 protein: CASSLAAGQGTYEQYF

clone size: NA
V gene: TRBV6-5
J gene: TRBJ2-1
D gene: NA
CDR3 DNA: TGTGCCAGCAGTTACGGGGTTACACAGTCGGCCAATGAGCAGTTCTTC
CDR3 protein: CASSYGVTQSANEQFF

clone size: NA
V gene: TRBV3-1
J gene: TRBJ2-3
D gene: NA
CDR3 DNA: TGTGCCAGCAGCCATGGAGGACAGACTAGCACAGATACGCAGTATTTT
CDR3 protein: CASSHGGQTSTDTQYF

clone size: NA
V gene: TRBV7-8
J gene: TRBJ2-7
D gene: NA
CDR3 DNA: TGTGCCAGCAGCTTAGTCTTACACTACGAGCAGTACTTC
CDR3 protein: CASSLVLHYEQYF

clone size: NA
V gene: TRBV20-1
J gene: TRBJ2-7
D gene: TRBD1
CDR3 DNA: TGCAGTGCTATGACAGGGCGTACTGCCTACGAGCAGTACTTC
CDR3 protein: CSAMTGRTAYEQYF